This TCR beta chain emerged from a study of blood T cell repertoires in COVID-19 (TCRdb year 2020). Regarding the complete study: Samples from collaborators originated in the United States, Italy and Spain and spanned both the acute and convalescent phases of COVID-19. The dataset comprised deeply sampled blood TCRbeta repertoires from subjects exposed to, actively infected with, or recovered from COVID-19. Nearly every sample came with metadata listing a de-identified subject ID, COVID-19 status, age in years and sex. Samples came from the ongoing ImmuneRACE study (first 160 participants) plus 1,254 subjects from 6 global collaborators. Where HLA class I and class II types were available, the types were taken from metadata supplied by the sample provider, not from assay-based typing. The prospective study material was composed of cDNA or gDNA derived from T cells, B-cell-depleted T cells, or PBMCs. The repertoires were released in a freely available public database intended as a resource for research on the immune response to SARS-CoV-2. General findings and caveats noted by the study authors: The quantity of clinical and demographic metadata differed by source and by participant and was supplied without curation.

This clone was seen only once. The target of this receptor is not known. Within one base of it there is no much larger clone, and no base qualities were kept. A second Seattle source provided samples from volunteer blood donors who had recovered from COVID-19. Collaborating institutions collected whole blood in K2EDTA tubes following their own protocols. For TCRbeta analysis, collaborators shipped samples in one of three forms: frozen whole blood, isolated PBMCs, or DNA extracted from either of those sample types. TCRbeta CDR3 regions were amplified from genomic DNA using the immunoSEQ Assay, a bias-controlled multiplex PCR. In the authors' own workflow: Within the assay, amplification of reference gene primers was used to estimate how many nucleated cells each sample contained. To quantify the absolute abundance of each unique TCRbeta CDR3 rearrangement, sequence reads were collapsed and filtered. For each sample, productive Simpson clonality was calculated as the square root of Simpson's diversity index over productive rearrangements. Sourced from immuneACCESS, this table was stored by TCRdb with only in-frame sequences that have V and J called. A share of the clones is absent; for the studies checked, an unresolved V gene accounts for under half, and the remainder has no known explanation. D and trimming were read from the DNA, whereas the V and J calls and clone size are those reported in that table. Here the sample has roughly 290,000 clones; about 90% occur a single time. The ten largest clones take up about 2.2% of the sample.

The TCR sequence derives from a woman aged 30 to 39 who had recovered from COVID-19. Sequencing was carried out using peripheral blood.

The nucleotide sequence reads TGTGCCAGCAGCCCCTGGACAGGGTATGGCGGGGAGCTGTTTTTT. The translation is CASSPWTGYGGELFF. The V and J genes are TRBV7-6 and TRBJ2-2; 8 nucleotides in the junction match TRBD1. For this chain, trimming is 5 bases at the V end and 7 bases at the J end, and the number of junction bases without a gene match is 9. The CDR1 and CDR2 encoded by the germline V gene are SGHVS and FNYEAQ. Including cysteine and phenylalanine, the CDR3 has 15 amino acids. Only the CDR3 DNA stays, 45 bases, in frame from base 1.